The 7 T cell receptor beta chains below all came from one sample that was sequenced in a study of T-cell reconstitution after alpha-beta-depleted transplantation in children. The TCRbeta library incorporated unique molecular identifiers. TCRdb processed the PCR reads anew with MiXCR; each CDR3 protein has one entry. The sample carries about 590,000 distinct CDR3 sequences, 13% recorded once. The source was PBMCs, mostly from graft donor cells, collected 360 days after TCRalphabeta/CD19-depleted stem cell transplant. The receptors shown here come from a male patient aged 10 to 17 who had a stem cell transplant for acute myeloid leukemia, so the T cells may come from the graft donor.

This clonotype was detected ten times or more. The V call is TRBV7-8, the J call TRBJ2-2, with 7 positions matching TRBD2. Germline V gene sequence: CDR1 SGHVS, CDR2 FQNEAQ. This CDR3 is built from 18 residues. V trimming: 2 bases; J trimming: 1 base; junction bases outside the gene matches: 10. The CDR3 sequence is CASSLSQLARKNTGELFF. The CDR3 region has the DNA TGTGCCAGCAGCTTAAGCCAACTAGCGCGAAAGAACACCGGGGAGCTGTTTTTT.

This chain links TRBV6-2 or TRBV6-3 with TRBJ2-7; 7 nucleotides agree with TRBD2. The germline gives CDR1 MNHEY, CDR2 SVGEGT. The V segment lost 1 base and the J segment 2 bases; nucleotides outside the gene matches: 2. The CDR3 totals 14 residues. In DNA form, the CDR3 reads TGTGCCAGCAGTTACTGGGAGGGGCCCTACGAGCAGTACTTC. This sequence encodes CASSYWEGPYEQYF.

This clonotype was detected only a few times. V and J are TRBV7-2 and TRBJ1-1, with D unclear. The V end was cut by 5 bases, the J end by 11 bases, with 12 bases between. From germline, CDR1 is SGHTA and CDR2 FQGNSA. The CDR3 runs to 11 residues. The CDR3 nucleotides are TGTGCCAGCAGCACCCTGTTAGGGGCTTTCTTT. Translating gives CASSTLLGAFF.

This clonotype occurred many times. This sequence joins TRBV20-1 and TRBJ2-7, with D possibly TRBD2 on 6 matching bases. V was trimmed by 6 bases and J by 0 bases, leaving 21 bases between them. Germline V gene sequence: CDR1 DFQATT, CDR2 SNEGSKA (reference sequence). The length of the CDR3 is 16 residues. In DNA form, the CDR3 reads TGCAGTGCCAGGTCGGTAGCGGAGCCCTCCTCCTACGAGCAGTACTTC. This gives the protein CSARSVAEPSSYEQYF.

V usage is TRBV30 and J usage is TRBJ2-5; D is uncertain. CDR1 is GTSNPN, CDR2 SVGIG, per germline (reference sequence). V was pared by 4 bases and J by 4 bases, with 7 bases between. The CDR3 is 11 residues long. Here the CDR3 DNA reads TGTGCCTGGACTTTGGGAGAGACCCAGTACTTC. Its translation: CAWTLGETQYF.

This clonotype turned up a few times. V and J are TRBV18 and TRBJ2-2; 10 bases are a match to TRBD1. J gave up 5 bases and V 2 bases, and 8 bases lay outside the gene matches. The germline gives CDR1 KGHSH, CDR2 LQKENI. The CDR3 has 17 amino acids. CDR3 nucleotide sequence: TGTGCCAGCTCACCATCCTACCGGGACAGGGGAACCGGGGAGCTGTTTTTT. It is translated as CASSPSYRDRGTGELFF.

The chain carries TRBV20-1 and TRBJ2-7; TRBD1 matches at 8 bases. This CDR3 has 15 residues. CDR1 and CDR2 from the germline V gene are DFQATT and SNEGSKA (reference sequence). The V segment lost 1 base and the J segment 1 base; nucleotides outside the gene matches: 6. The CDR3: CSARVPGQVSYEQYF. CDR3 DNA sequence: TGCAGTGCTAGAGTTCCGGGACAGGTTTCCTACGAGCAGTACTTC.